The 15 T cell receptor beta chains in this list originate from one sample, sequenced in a study of blood T cell repertoires in COVID-19. Sequencing used immunoSEQ multiplex PCR; TCRdb keeps in-frame clones, though not all of them. The sample lists around 27,000 clones; just over 85% were seen once. Sample: peripheral blood. The receptors stem from a human donor in a cohort sampled during active COVID-19.

The V call is TRBV19, the J call TRBJ1-2, with D possibly matching TRBD1 (6 bases). This CDR3 spans 18 amino acids. The V gene's germline CDR1 is LNHDA and CDR2 SQIVND (reference sequence). V dropped 5 bases and J dropped 4 bases, with 26 bases sitting between them. The DNA of the CDR3 is TGTGCCAGTAGTGCCGTCTCCCCTGGGGCCCAGGGGAGCTATGGCTACACCTTC. As protein: CASSAVSPGAQGSYGYTF.

This clone turned up a few times. The chain recombines TRBV6-5 with TRBJ1-2; weak D call: TRBD1 (6 bases). The V and J ends lost 5 bases and 4 bases respectively, with 11 bases between them. Germline V gene sequence: CDR1 MNHEY, CDR2 SVGAGI. The CDR3 runs 13 residues. The CDR3 protein is CASSPGQSYGYTF. CDR3 DNA sequence: TGTGCCAGCAGTCCGGGACAAAGCTATGGCTACACCTTC.

The V and J genes are TRBV5-1 and TRBJ1-2; D gene ambiguous. The CDR3 length is 15 residues. Germline V lookup: CDR1 SGHRS, CDR2 YFSETQ. The V end lost 3 bases, the J end lost 1 base, and 13 bases lay between the germline ends. CDR3 in amino acids: CASSSGRSNNYGYTF. The CDR3 DNA is TGCGCCAGCAGCTCCGGGAGGTCGAATAACTATGGCTACACCTTC. The variable domain in full, completed from reference TRBV5-1 and TRBJ1-2, reads KAGVTQTPRYLIKTRGQQVTLSCSPISGHRSVSWYQQTPGQGLQFLFEYFSETQRNKGNFPGRFSGRQFSNSRSEMNVSTLELGDSALYLCASSSGRSNNYGYTFGSGTRLTVV.

J is TRBJ2-3 and V is TRBV9; D might be TRBD2 (7 bases). Germline V lookup: CDR1 SGDLS, CDR2 YYNGEE. The CDR3 is made up of 16 amino acids. V was shortened by 3 bases and J by 4 bases, with 18 bases between the two germline ends. The CDR3 nucleotides are TGTGCCAGCAGCGGATTTGGGGGGGGCCCTGCAGATACGCAGTATTTT. Its protein product is CASSGFGGGPADTQYF.

The chain joins TRBV5-1 to TRBJ2-5, with TRBD2 matching 14 bases. The V segment lost 5 bases and the J segment 0 bases; nucleotides outside the gene matches: 0. The CDR3 sequence is 15 residues long. Germline values: CDR1 SGHRS, CDR2 YFSETQ. The DNA for the CDR3 is TGCGCCAGCAGGACTAGCGGGGGGGACCAAGAGACCCAGTACTTC. Protein product: CASRTSGGDQETQYF.

The chain uses TRBV30 and TRBJ2-7; a weak D match, TRBD1 (5 bases). The CDR3 extends over 12 amino acids. V was shortened by 1 base and J by 3 bases, with 7 bases between the two germline ends. Germline assignment: CDR1 GTSNPN and CDR2 SVGIG (reference sequence). CDR3 DNA: TGTGCCTGGAGTGGGGGCTTCTACGAGCAGTACTTC. Translation: CAWSGGFYEQYF.

The chain joins TRBV19 to TRBJ1-1; D uncertain. CDR3 length: 18 residues. The V gene's germline CDR1 is LNHDA and CDR2 SQIVND (reference sequence). The V gene lost 3 bases and the J gene lost 0 bases, with 20 bases spanning the gap. CDR3 protein: CASSIRWLGREMNTEAFF. CDR3 DNA sequence: TGTGCCAGTAGTATTCGGTGGTTAGGGCGGGAAATGAACACTGAAGCTTTCTTT. The full variable domain, completed using reference TRBV19 and TRBJ1-1, is DGGITQSPKYLFRKEGQNVTLSCEQNLNHDAMYWYRQDPGQGLRLIYYSQIVNDFQKGDIAEGYSVSREKKESFPLTVTSAQKNPTAFYLCASSIRWLGREMNTEAFFGQGTRLTVV.

The V call is TRBV30, the J call TRBJ2-7; possible D gene TRBD1, 6 bases. The germline V gene has CDR1 GTSNPN and CDR2 SVGIG (reference sequence). The CDR3 is 15 residues long. Between the trimmed V and J ends, which lost 4 bases and 2 bases, there was a span of 18 bases. The CDR3 protein is CAWKTSRNRAYEQYF. As DNA, the CDR3 is TGTGCCTGGAAGACCAGTCGGAACAGGGCCTACGAGCAGTACTTC.

This sequence joins TRBV12-5 and TRBJ1-5, with D perhaps matching TRBD1 (6 bases). V lost 0 bases and J lost 2, with 14 bases in between. Germline V gene sequence: CDR1 LGHNT, CDR2 FRNRAP. There are 17 residues in the CDR3. Here the CDR3 reads CASGLVNRGGGNQPQHF. The CDR3 region has the DNA TGTGCTAGTGGTTTGGTAAACCGAGGGGGGGGCAATCAGCCCCAGCATTTT.

The V gene is TRBV20-1, the J gene TRBJ2-1, with TRBD2 as a possible D gene (6 bases). Trimming shortened V by 8 bases and J by 8 bases, and 13 bases separated the two germline ends. CDR1 is DFQATT and CDR2 is SNEGSKA in the germline V gene (reference sequence). The CDR3 runs 11 residues. In DNA, the CDR3 is TGCAGTTTGGCAGGGAGGCATGAGCAGTTCTTC. This codes for CSLAGRHEQFF.

The genes are TRBV5-5 and TRBJ2-6; D is perhaps TRBD1 (5 bases). Trimming pared 0 bases from V and 4 bases from J, leaving 8 bases between. This CDR3 has 15 residues. Germline-derived CDR1 and CDR2 are SGHKS and YYEKEE (reference sequence). CDR3 sequence: CASSLAQVGANVLTF. DNA for the CDR3: TGTGCCAGCAGCTTGGCACAGGTAGGGGCCAACGTCCTGACTTTC.

The V gene is TRBV6-1, the J gene TRBJ1-3, with 8 bases lining up with TRBD1. The V and J ends lost 3 bases and 5 bases, in that order; junction bases with no gene match: 9. This CDR3 has 16 residues. Germline lookup yields CDR1 MNHNS and CDR2 SASEGT. The CDR3, as DNA: TGTGCCAGCAGTGACCCCCGACAGGGGCTAAGAAACACCATATATTTT. Its protein is CASSDPRQGLRNTIYF.

The V gene is TRBV6-1, the J gene TRBJ1-5; the D is unclear. Germline CDR1 reads MNHNS; CDR2 reads SASEGT. The ends were cut back, 3 bases at V and 4 bases at J, with 13 bases in the middle. This CDR3 spans 15 amino acids. The CDR3 loop reads CASSDVEGSNQPQHF. The CDR3 DNA reads as TGTGCCAGCAGTGATGTGGAGGGCTCTAATCAGCCCCAGCATTTT.

In this sample, this clone turned up a few times. The chain joins TRBV7-9 to TRBJ1-6; 9 bases align to TRBD1. Trimming removed 5 bases from V and 10 bases from J; junction bases left unmatched: 12. CDR1 and CDR2 from the germline V gene are SEHNR and FQNEAQ (reference sequence). The CDR3 length is 16 residues. The DNA of the CDR3 is TGTGCCAGCAGCGTCACAGGGGGCGCTTACGGATCACCCCTCCACTTT. Its protein product is CASSVTGGAYGSPLHF. Together with reference TRBV7-9 and TRBJ1-6, the CDR3 gives the full variable domain: DTGVSQNPRHKITKRGQNVTFRCDPISEHNRLYWYRQTLGQGPEFLTYFQNEAQLEKSRLLSDRFSAERPKGSFSTLEIQRTEQGDSAMYLCASSVTGGAYGSPLHFGNGTRLTVT.

This chain connects TRBV7-2 to TRBJ1-3; 7 bases fit TRBD1. The V segment lost 0 bases and the J segment 4 bases; nucleotides outside the gene matches: 3. In germline, CDR1 is SGHTA, CDR2 FQGNSA. This CDR3 is built from 15 residues. In DNA form, the CDR3 reads TGTGCCAGCAGCTTAGCCACAGGGGAAGGAAACACCATATATTTT. As protein: CASSLATGEGNTIYF.